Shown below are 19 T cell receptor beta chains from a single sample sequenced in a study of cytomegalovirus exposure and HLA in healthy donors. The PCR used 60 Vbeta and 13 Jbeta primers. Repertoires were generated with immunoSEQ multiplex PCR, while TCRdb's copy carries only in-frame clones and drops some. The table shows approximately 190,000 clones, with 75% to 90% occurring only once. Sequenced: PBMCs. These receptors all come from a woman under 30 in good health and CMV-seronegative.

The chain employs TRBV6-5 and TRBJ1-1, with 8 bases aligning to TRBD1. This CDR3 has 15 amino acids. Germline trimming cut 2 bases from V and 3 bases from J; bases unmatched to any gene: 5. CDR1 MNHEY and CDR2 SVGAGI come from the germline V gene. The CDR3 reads CASSYGGQGHTEAFF. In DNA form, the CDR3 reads TGTGCCAGCAGTTACGGCGGACAGGGTCACACTGAAGCTTTCTTT.

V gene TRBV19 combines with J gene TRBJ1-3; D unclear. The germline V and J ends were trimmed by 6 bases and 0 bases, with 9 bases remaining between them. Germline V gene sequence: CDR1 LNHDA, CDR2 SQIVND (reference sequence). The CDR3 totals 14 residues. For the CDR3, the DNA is TGTGCCAGTAGCAAAGAGAGCTCTGGAAACACCATATATTTT. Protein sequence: CASSKESSGNTIYF.

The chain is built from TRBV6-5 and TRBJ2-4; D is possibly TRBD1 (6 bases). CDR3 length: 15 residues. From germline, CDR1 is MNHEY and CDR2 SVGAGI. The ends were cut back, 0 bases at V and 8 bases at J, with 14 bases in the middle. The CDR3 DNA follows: TGTGCCAGCAGTTACTCAACCAGGGGCGAGGACATTCAGTACTTC. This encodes CASSYSTRGEDIQYF.

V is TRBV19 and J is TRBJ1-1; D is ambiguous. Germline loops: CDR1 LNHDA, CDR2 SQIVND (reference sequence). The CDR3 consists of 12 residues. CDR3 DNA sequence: TGTGCGTCCGGCGGCATGCACACTGAAGCTTTCTTT. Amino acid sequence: CASGGMHTEAFF.

The CDR3 bases are TGTGCCAGCAGGAGTACAGGGGCCTCCGGAAACACCATATATTTT. Its protein is CASRSTGASGNTIYF. The rearrangement uses TRBV6-5 and TRBJ1-3; 7 bases match TRBD1. There are 15 residues in the CDR3. With 6 bases clipped from V and 4 bases from J, the junction kept 9 bases outside the gene matches. Germline-derived CDR1 and CDR2 are MNHEY and SVGAGI.

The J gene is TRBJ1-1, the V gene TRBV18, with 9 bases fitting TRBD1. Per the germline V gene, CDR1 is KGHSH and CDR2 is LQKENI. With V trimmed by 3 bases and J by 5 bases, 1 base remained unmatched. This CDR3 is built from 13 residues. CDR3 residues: CASSPGQGTEAFF. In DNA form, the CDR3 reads TGTGCCAGCTCACCGGGACAGGGAACTGAAGCTTTCTTT.

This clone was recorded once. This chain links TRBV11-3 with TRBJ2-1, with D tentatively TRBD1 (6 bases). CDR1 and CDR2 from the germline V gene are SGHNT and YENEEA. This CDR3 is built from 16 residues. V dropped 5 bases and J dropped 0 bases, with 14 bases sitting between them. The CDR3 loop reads CASSTGPPYSYNEQFF. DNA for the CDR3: TGTGCCAGCAGCACAGGGCCGCCCTACTCCTACAATGAGCAGTTCTTC.

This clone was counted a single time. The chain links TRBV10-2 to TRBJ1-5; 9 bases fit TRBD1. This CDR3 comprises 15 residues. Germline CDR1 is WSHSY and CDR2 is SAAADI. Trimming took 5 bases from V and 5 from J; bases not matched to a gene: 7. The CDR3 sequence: CASSTQGARDQPQHF. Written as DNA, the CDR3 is TGCGCCAGCAGTACACAGGGGGCCCGAGATCAGCCCCAGCATTTT.

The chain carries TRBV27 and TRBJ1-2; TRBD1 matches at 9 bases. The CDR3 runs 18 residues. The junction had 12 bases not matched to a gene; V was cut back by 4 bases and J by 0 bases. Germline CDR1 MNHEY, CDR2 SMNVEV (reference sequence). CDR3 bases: TGTGCCAGCAGTTCGCCCTCGGGACAGGGCCTCGCTAACTATGGCTACACCTTC. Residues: CASSSPSGQGLANYGYTF.

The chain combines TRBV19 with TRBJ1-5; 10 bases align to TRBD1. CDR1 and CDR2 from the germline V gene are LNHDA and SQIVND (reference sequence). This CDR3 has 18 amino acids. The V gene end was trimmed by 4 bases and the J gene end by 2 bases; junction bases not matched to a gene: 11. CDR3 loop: CASSTRDRGGMGNQPQHF. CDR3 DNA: TGTGCCAGTAGTACCCGGGACAGGGGTGGAATGGGCAATCAGCCCCAGCATTTT.

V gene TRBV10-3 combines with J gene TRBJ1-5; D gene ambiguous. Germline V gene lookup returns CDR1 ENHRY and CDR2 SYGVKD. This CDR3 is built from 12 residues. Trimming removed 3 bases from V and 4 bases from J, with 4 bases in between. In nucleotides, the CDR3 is TGTGCCATCAGTGACGGTAATCAGCCCCAGCATTTT. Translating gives CAISDGNQPQHF.

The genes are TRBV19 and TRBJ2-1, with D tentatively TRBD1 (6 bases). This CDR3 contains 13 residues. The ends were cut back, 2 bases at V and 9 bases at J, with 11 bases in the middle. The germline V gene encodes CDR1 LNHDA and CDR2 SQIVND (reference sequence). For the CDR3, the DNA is TGTGCCAGTAGTATAACCAAACAGGGTGAGCAGTTCTTC. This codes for CASSITKQGEQFF.

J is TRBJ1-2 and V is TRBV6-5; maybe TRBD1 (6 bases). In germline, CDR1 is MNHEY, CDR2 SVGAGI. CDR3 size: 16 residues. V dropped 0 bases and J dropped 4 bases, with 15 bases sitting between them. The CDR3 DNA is TGTGCCAGCAGTTACTCGCCCGGGACACATAGCTATGGCTACACCTTC. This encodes CASSYSPGTHSYGYTF.

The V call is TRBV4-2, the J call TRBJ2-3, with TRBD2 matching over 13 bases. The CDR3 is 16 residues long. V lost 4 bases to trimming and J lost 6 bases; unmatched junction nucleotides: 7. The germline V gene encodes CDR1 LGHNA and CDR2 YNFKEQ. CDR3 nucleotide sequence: TGTGCCAGCAGCCCGTCGACTAGCGGGGGGAGGGATACGCAGTATTTT. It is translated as CASSPSTSGGRDTQYF.

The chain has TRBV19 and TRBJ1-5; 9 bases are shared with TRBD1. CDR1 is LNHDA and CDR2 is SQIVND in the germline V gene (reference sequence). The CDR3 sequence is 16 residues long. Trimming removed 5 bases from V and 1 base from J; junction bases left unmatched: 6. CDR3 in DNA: TGTGCCAGTAGTTCCCAGGACAGGGGCAGCAATCAGCCCCAGCATTTT. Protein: CASSSQDRGSNQPQHF.

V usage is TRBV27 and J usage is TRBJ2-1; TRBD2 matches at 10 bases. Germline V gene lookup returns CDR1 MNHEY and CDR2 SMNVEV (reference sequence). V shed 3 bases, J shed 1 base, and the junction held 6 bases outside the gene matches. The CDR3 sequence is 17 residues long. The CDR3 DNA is TGTGCCAGCAGTTTTTTAGCGGGAGGACCATCCTACAATGAGCAGTTCTTC. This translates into CASSFLAGGPSYNEQFF.

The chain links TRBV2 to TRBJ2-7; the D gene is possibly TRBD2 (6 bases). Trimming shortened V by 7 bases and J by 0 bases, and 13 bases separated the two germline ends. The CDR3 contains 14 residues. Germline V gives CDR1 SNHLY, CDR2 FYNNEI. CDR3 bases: TGTGCCAGCATTGTGGAGGGCAACTCCTACGAGCAGTACTTC. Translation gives CASIVEGNSYEQYF.

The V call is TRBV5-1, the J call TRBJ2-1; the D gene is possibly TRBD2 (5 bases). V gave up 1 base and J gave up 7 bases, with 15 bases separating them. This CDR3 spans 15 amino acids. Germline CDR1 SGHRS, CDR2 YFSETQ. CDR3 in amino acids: CASSLFVSGYNEQFF. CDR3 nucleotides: TGCGCCAGCAGCTTGTTTGTGAGCGGTTATAATGAGCAGTTCTTC. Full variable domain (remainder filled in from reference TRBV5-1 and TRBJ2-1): KAGVTQTPRYLIKTRGQQVTLSCSPISGHRSVSWYQQTPGQGLQFLFEYFSETQRNKGNFPGRFSGRQFSNSRSEMNVSTLELGDSALYLCASSLFVSGYNEQFFGPGTRLTVL.

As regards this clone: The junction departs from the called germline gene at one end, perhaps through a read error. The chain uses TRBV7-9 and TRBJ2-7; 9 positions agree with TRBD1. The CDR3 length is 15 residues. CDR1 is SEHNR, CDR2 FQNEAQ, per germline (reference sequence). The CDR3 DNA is TGTGCCAGCAGCCCGTTTACAGGGGGCTCCTTCGAGCAGTACTTC. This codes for CASSPFTGGSFEQYF. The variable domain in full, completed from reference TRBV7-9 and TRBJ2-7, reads DTGVSQNPRHKITKRGQNVTFRCDPISEHNRLYWYRQTLGQGPEFLTYFQNEAQLEKSRLLSDRFSAERPKGSFSTLEIQRTEQGDSAMYLCASSPFTGGSFEQYFGPGTRLTVT.